This T cell receptor (beta chain) was captured by sequencing in a study of early T cells in non-severe SARS-CoV-2 infection. Looking at the study overall: The input, bulk RNA from unsorted whole blood, was sequenced, and chains were unpaired. Findings and limits, study-wide: The matching step, a VDJdb search, favored anti-spike CD8 responses and missed private and CD4 specificities.

Trimming cost V 7 bases and J 1 base, with 10 bases left between them. Germline loops: CDR1 SNHLY, CDR2 FYNNEI. This CDR3 is 13 amino acids long. The table lists this clonotype with a count of one. Its cognate antigen is unknown. Unique molecular identifiers tagged individual cDNA molecules. Using its own MiXCR run on the 5' RACE reads, TCRdb lists one record per CDR3 protein. Seen here are roughly 90,000 distinct CDR3 sequences, 14% to 15% observed once, and the top ten hold just under 0.6%. The sequence was collected from an adult who was a healthcare worker with PCR-confirmed SARS-CoV-2 infection or an uninfected control (not recorded which). This chain joins TRBV2 and TRBJ1-1; D call uncertain. Sequenced material: whole blood. CDR3 DNA sequence: TGTGCCAGCAATTTGGGGAGGAACACTGAAGCTTTCTTT. Translation gives CASNLGRNTEAFF.